The 20 T cell receptor beta chains given below trace back to one sample, sequenced in a study of a mutant IDH1 vaccine in newly diagnosed glioma (dated by TCRdb to about 2021). The receptor library was made with the immunoSEQ multiplex PCR assay. Imported from immuneACCESS, the table was reduced by TCRdb to in-frame sequences with V and J called. These copies leave out some clones; in studies compared against another copy, an unresolved V gene accounts for under half, and the cause of the remainder is not known. For this sample the table gives around 40,000 clones, of which approximately 85% were detected only once. Of the sample, roughly 1.8% is held by the ten largest clones. Read against the paper, the sample's time point label means: week 5, during vaccination. A 20-mer mutant IDH1 peptide at 300 micrograms in Montanide made up each vaccine dose, which was injected subcutaneously together with topical imiquimod.

No cognate antigen is known for these TCRs. The sequencing used PBMCs, collected from a glioma patient whose treatment included an IDH1 peptide vaccine. All receptors derive from a man in his forties with glioma.

V gene TRBV6-1 combines with J gene TRBJ2-3; no definite D call. Germline assignment: CDR1 MNHNS and CDR2 SASEGT. CDR3 length: 15 amino acids. The V end was cut by 2 bases, the J end by 3 bases, with 12 bases between. The CDR3 here is CASSERERETDTQYF. The CDR3, as DNA: TGTGCCAGCAGTGAACGCGAGCGAGAGACAGATACGCAGTATTTT.

With regard to this clone: The CDR3 does not close with the conserved phenylalanine or tryptophan, likely indicating a read error. No DNA is shown, since the ends of the CDR3 on it are uncertain; the CDR3 is the one TCRdb lists. The rearrangement joins TRBV15 to TRBJ2-7. Germline CDR1 LNHNV, CDR2 YYDKDF (reference sequence). The CDR3 spans 9 residues, counting both ends. This chain's CDR3 is CATSSGEGY.

The chain couples TRBV7-9 to TRBJ2-5, with a tentative D call TRBD2 (6 bases). The V and J ends lost 3 bases and 7 bases respectively, with 12 bases between them. Germline CDR1 is SEHNR and CDR2 is FQNEAQ (reference sequence). CDR3 size: 13 residues. The CDR3 protein is CASSLGGEGTQYF. DNA of the CDR3: TGTGCCAGCAGCTTGGGGGGAGAAGGGACCCAGTACTTC.

The V and J genes are TRBV29-1 and TRBJ2-7; D ambiguous. The CDR3 has 11 amino acids. From germline, CDR1 is SQVTM and CDR2 ANQGSEA. V was cut by 2 bases and J by 5 bases, with 7 bases left in between. The CDR3 coding sequence is TGCAGCGTTGAAAATGGGGACGAGCAGTACTTC. Translated: CSVENGDEQYF.

The chain joins TRBV28 to TRBJ2-3; D gene uncertain. Per germline, CDR1 MDHEN and CDR2 SYDVKM. The ends were cut back, 11 bases at V and 6 bases at J, with 15 bases in the middle. The CDR3 length is 12 residues. The CDR3 region is CAASVAEDTQYF. The CDR3 DNA is TGTGCCGCGTCGGTAGCTGAGGATACGCAGTATTTT.

V gene TRBV7-6 combines with J gene TRBJ2-5; 16 nucleotides align to TRBD2. Unmatched junction bases numbered 8, after V lost 5 bases and J lost 2 bases. This CDR3 comprises 18 residues. From germline, CDR1 is SGHVS and CDR2 FNYEAQ. The CDR3 DNA reads as TGTGCCAGCAGCCCGGGACTAGCGGGAGGGCGGGGGCAAGAGACCCAGTACTTC. Protein product: CASSPGLAGGRGQETQYF.

This clone has a handful of counts. CDR3: CASSVEGAAIPGELFF. DNA for the CDR3: TGTGCCAGCAGCGTAGAAGGAGCGGCTATCCCCGGGGAGCTGTTTTTT. The rearrangement uses TRBV9 and TRBJ2-2; tentatively, D is TRBD2 (5 bases). The CDR3 covers 16 residues. The V and J ends lost 0 bases and 6 bases respectively, with 15 bases between them. Looked up from germline, CDR1 is SGDLS and CDR2 is YYNGEE.

This clone has more than one count but fewer than ten. The CDR3 bases are TGTGCCAGCAGCTTGGGGAACCTGAACACTGAAGCTTTCTTT. It codes for CASSLGNLNTEAFF. The chain couples TRBV11-2 to TRBJ1-1; D unresolved. CDR1 and CDR2 (germline): SGHAT, FQNNGV. The CDR3 runs to 14 residues. Trimming pared 3 bases from V and 0 bases from J, leaving 8 bases between. The variable domain in full, completed from reference TRBV11-2 and TRBJ1-1, reads EAGVAQSPRYKIIEKRQSVAFWCNPISGHATLYWYQQILGQGPKLLIQFQNNGVVDDSQLPKDRFSAERLKGVDSTLKIQPAKLEDSAVYLCASSLGNLNTEAFFGQGTRLTVV.

The V gene is TRBV9, the J gene TRBJ2-7, with 11 bases that match TRBD2. The ends lost 3 bases at V and 4 bases at J; junction bases unmatched: 3. Per the germline V gene, CDR1 is SGDLS and CDR2 is YYNGEE. The CDR3 covers 14 residues. CDR3 residues: CASSAGLAAYEQYF. Here the CDR3 DNA reads TGTGCCAGCAGCGCGGGACTAGCGGCGTACGAGCAGTACTTC.

The chain recombines TRBV27 with TRBJ2-2, with D unclear. V shed 2 bases and J shed 3 bases, with 10 bases lying between them. Germline V gives CDR1 MNHEY, CDR2 SMNVEV (reference sequence). This CDR3 is 15 amino acids long. CDR3 bases: TGTGCCAGCAGTTTAGCGGCCGACTACACCGGGGAGCTGTTTTTT. Protein sequence: CASSLAADYTGELFF.

The chain recombines TRBV6-6 with TRBJ2-7, with 7 positions matching TRBD2. Per the germline V gene, CDR1 is MNHNY and CDR2 is SVGAGI (reference sequence). V gave up 6 bases and J gave up 3 bases; unmatched junction bases: 11. The CDR3 has 15 residues. CDR3 loop: CASSRSGLGNYEQYF. The CDR3 DNA sequence: TGTGCCAGCAGCCGGTCCGGACTAGGAAACTACGAGCAGTACTTC.

V is TRBV19 and J is TRBJ1-5, with a weak D call TRBD1 (5 bases). The length of the CDR3 is 14 residues. Germline values: CDR1 LNHDA, CDR2 SQIVND (reference sequence). Trimming cost V 4 bases and J 4 bases, with 11 bases left between them. CDR3 amino acids: CASSRLGENQPQHF. DNA of the CDR3: TGTGCCAGTAGTAGGTTGGGGGAAAATCAGCCCCAGCATTTT.

The chain uses TRBV7-9 and TRBJ2-5; the match to TRBD2 covers 16 bases. The CDR3 covers 19 residues. Germline loops: CDR1 SEHNR, CDR2 FQNEAQ (reference sequence). V dropped 5 bases and J dropped 5; count of bases not matched to a gene: 14. CDR3 in amino acids: CASSTPGLAGGPLVETQYF. CDR3 in DNA: TGTGCCAGCAGCACTCCGGGACTAGCGGGAGGGCCATTAGTGGAGACCCAGTACTTC.

V and J are TRBV6-5 and TRBJ1-1, with D uncertain. Looked up from germline, CDR1 is MNHEY and CDR2 is SVGAGI. V lost 4 bases, J lost 1 base, and 10 bases lay in between. The CDR3 loop spans 14 amino acids. The CDR3 DNA sequence: TGTGCCAGCAGTTTCCGATTTCCGAACACTGAAGCTTTCTTT. Translated: CASSFRFPNTEAFF.

The CDR3 nucleotides are TGTGCCACCAGCAGCGCCACTTGGGGCAATCAGCCCCAGCATTTT. Translating gives CATSSATWGNQPQHF. The chain has TRBV15 and TRBJ1-5; D call uncertain. The ends were cut back, 3 bases at V and 2 bases at J, with 11 bases in the middle. The germline V gene has CDR1 LNHNV and CDR2 YYDKDF (reference sequence). The CDR3 spans 15 residues.

The V gene is TRBV7-2, the J gene TRBJ2-6; tentatively, D is TRBD1 (5 bases). This CDR3 is built from 16 residues. Trimming removed 7 bases from V and 0 bases from J, with 13 bases in between. Germline assignment: CDR1 SGHTA and CDR2 FQGNSA. The chain's CDR3 is CASNLARGSGANVLTF. The CDR3 DNA reads TGTGCCAGCAACCTCGCAAGGGGCTCTGGGGCCAACGTCCTGACTTTC.

V gene TRBV6-1 combines with J gene TRBJ1-1, with D perhaps matching TRBD1 (5 bases). Germline V lookup: CDR1 MNHNS, CDR2 SASEGT. Trimming removed 8 bases from V and 0 bases from J, with 10 bases in between. This CDR3 has 13 residues. CDR3 loop: CASSGRLNTEAFF. CDR3 nucleotides: TGTGCCAGCTCGGGACGCCTGAACACTGAAGCTTTCTTT.

V and J are TRBV7-2 and TRBJ1-4, with TRBD1 identical over 8 bases. The V gene end was trimmed by 5 bases and the J gene end by 13 bases; junction bases not matched to a gene: 6. The CDR3 is 12 residues long. Germline-derived CDR1 and CDR2 are SGHTA and FQGNSA. The CDR3 sequence is CASSPDRGGLFF. CDR3 nucleotides: TGTGCCAGCAGCCCCGACAGGGGAGGACTGTTTTTT.

The J gene is TRBJ1-3, the V gene TRBV2; D unclear. Germline CDR1 SNHLY, CDR2 FYNNEI. The CDR3 consists of 15 residues. Trimming removed 7 bases from V and 0 bases from J, with 13 bases in between. The CDR3 DNA reads as TGTGCCAGCAACTCCGGGTTCGCCTCTGGAAACACCATATATTTT. It translates to CASNSGFASGNTIYF.

The gene calls are TRBV9 and TRBJ1-5; TRBD1 agrees at 8 bases. CDR3 length: 14 amino acids. Per germline, CDR1 SGDLS and CDR2 YYNGEE. With 0 bases clipped from V and 6 bases from J, the junction kept 2 bases outside the gene matches. DNA of the CDR3: TGTGCCAGCAGCGTAGGGACAGGGTCTCAGCCCCAGCATTTT. It translates to CASSVGTGSQPQHF.